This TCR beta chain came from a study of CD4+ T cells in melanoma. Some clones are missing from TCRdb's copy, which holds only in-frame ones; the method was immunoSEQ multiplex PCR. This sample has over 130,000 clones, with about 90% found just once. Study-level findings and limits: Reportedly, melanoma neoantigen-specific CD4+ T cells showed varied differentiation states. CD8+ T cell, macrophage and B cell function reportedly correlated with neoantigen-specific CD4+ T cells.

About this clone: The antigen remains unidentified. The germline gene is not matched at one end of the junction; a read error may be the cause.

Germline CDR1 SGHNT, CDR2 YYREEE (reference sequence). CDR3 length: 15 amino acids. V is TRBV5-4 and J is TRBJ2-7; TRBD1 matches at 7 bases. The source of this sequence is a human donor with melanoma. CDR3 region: CASSLGGQSSNEQYF. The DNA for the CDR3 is TGTGCCAGCAGCTTGGGGGGACAGTCCTCCAACGAGCAGTACTTC.